This TCR beta chain was captured by sequencing in a study of T cells in Graves' hyperthyroidism and ophthalmopathy. The TCR beta CDR3 regions underwent amplification using RNA transcripts as the source. The HTBI set primed first-round TCR CDR3 RT-PCR. TCRdb re-called the multiplex PCR reads with MiXCR, one entry per CDR3 protein. Found here are approximately 600,000 distinct CDR3 sequences, over 12% of them singletons; the top ten hold about 7%. This CDR3 is built from 15 residues. Germline CDR1 SSHAT, CDR2 FNYEAQ (reference sequence). This clonotype has at least ten counts. The junction departs from the called germline gene at one end, perhaps through a read error.

The chain carries TRBV7-7 and TRBJ2-2; D is possibly TRBD1 or TRBD2 (7 bases each). The sample was blood. The TCR comes from a woman under 30 with Graves' ophthalmopathy. CDR3 sequence reads: CASSPDREGTGELFF. For the CDR3, the DNA is TGTGCTAGCAGCCCCGACAGGGAGGGCACCGGGGAGCTGTTTTTT. The whole variable domain, remainder taken from reference TRBV7-7 and TRBJ2-2, is GAGVSQSPRYKVTKRGQDVTLRCDPISSHATLYWYQQALGQGPEFLTYFNYEAQPDKSGLPSDRFSAERPEGSISTLTIQRTEQRDSAMYRCASSPDREGTGELFFGEGSRLTVL.